A selection of T cell receptor beta chains follows, all from one sample in a study of Ad26.COV2.S vaccination and SARS-CoV-2 variants. Only in-frame clones appear in the TCRdb table, and some are missing; sequencing was by immunoSEQ multiplex PCR. The sample has some 640,000 clones, approximately 88% seen once. The sample in question was peripheral blood, obtained in a trial of Ad26.COV2.S vaccine versus placebo. The source is a person between 18 and 60 years old who received the Ad26.COV2.S COVID-19 vaccine or a placebo. CDR3s leave out the opening cysteine and the closing phenylalanine or tryptophan.

TRBV10-2	TRBJ1-1	ASSLEDEAF
TRBV18	TRBJ2-1	ATQKGGARNEQF
TRBV30	TRBJ2-3	AWARTSSTDTQY
TRBV6-6	TRBJ1-1	ASGSRRTEAF
TRBV20-1	TRBJ2-5	SANDAETQY
TRBV6-2/TRBV6-3	TRBJ1-1	ASSFFGVGTEAF
TRBV5-1	TRBJ1-2	ASSLDSPRGGYT
TRBV3-1/TRBV3-2	TRBJ1-6	ASRPRAGYNSPLH
TRBV5-1	TRBJ1-1	ASSPGTGGIEAF
TRBV5-1	TRBJ2-7	ASSSDREVGEQY
TRBV7-8	TRBJ1-3	ASSLAGSGNTIY
TRBV20-1	TRBJ2-7	SARLGAPQY
TRBV5-1	TRBJ2-2	ASSSEAGSTGELF
TRBV4-2	TRBJ1-1	ASSQDQGVNTEAF
TRBV24-1	TRBJ2-7	AHGTGAYEQY
TRBV7-2	TRBJ2-7	ASSPRTGGTYEQY
TRBV20-1	TRBJ1-5	SASYLRDNQPQH
TRBV10-3	TRBJ2-1	AISPLAGGDNEQF
TRBV28	TRBJ2-7	ASSTDRGTYEQY
TRBV7-9	TRBJ2-7	ASSFTGGSYEQY
TRBV4-3	TRBJ2-1	ASSRSLAGRYNEQF
TRBV30	TRBJ1-3	AWRSPGGFSGNTIY
TRBV6-6	TRBJ2-3	ASSPLGGILDTDTQY
TRBV10-3	TRBJ2-1	AISELAGLYNEQF
TRBV7-9	TRBJ2-7	ASSHTLAEPYYEQY
TRBV9	TRBJ2-5	ASSVEGTRKETQY
TRBV7-9	TRBJ2-1	ASSLALIYPYNEQF
TRBV27	TRBJ1-2	ASSLLGTGGGGYT
TRBV24-1	TRBJ2-5	ATSESRDIQETQY
TRBV5-1	TRBJ1-2	ASSFGGEGYGYT
TRBV5-6	TRBJ2-2	ASRFVSPYTGELF
TRBV24-1	TRBJ2-2	ATSGPGLSSNTGELF
TRBV10-3	TRBJ1-5	AISESRDRVQPQH
TRBV18	TRBJ1-2	ASSPLGTGYGYT
TRBV20-1	TRBJ2-1	SAGTRGEQF
TRBV5-5	TRBJ1-1	ASSLGGNTEAF
TRBV18	TRBJ1-5	ASSPSSNQPQH
TRBV5-4	TRBJ2-3	ASSLGRDYQY
TRBV19	TRBJ2-1	ASTRDLSYNEQF
TRBV27	TRBJ2-3	ASSAGTSGDTDTQY
TRBV24-1	TRBJ1-2	ATSDSSSDYGYT
TRBV25-1	TRBJ2-7	ASSEYDKYYEQY
TRBV6-2/TRBV6-3	TRBJ1-1	ASSPFGQGRTEAF
TRBV4-2	TRBJ1-4	ASSQAAGPNEKLF
TRBV2	TRBJ1-1	ASTGGTGNTEAF
TRBV19	TRBJ2-1	ASSSRSGWLRNEQF
TRBV19	TRBJ2-1	ASSIVSGTSGSNEQF
TRBV18	TRBJ2-5	ASTGGGETQY
TRBV30	TRBJ1-4	AWSSDRTVTNEKLF
TRBV10-3	TRBJ2-7	AIRAGLAENEQY